The 9 T cell receptor beta chains listed next were all sequenced from one sample in a study of CD8+CD57+ T cells in acquired aplastic anemia. CDR3 and TCR beta VDJ profiling relied on a genomic DNA template. Using its own MiXCR run on the reads, TCRdb lists one record per CDR3 protein. The top ten clones hold 45% of a sample with around 170,000 distinct CDR3 sequences, 55% to 70% of them seen once. Sequencing was carried out using sorted CD4+, CD8+, or CD8+CD57+ T cells (not recorded which) from PBMCs. These receptors came from a human donor in good health.

The table lists this clonotype with a count of one. V and J are TRBV5-1 and TRBJ1-2; the D gene is possibly TRBD1 (5 bases). Germline loops: CDR1 SGHRS, CDR2 YFSETQ. The ends were cut back, 4 bases at V and 4 bases at J, with 20 bases in the middle. The CDR3 has 16 residues. CDR3 amino acids: CASSQDRAGPGYGYTF. CDR3 sequence (DNA): TGCGCCAGCAGCCAAGATCGGGCAGGGCCGGGCTATGGCTACACCTTC.

V gene TRBV24-1 combines with J gene TRBJ1-2, with 10 bases that match TRBD1. The CDR3 totals 14 residues. V shed 3 bases, J shed 5 bases, and the junction held 2 bases outside the gene matches. Germline V lookup: CDR1 KGHDR, CDR2 SFDVKD. The CDR3: CATSDGQGVYGYTF. CDR3 bases: TGTGCCACCAGTGATGGACAGGGGGTTTATGGCTACACCTTC.

This clonotype was seen more than once but under ten times. The rearrangement links TRBV20-1 to TRBJ2-7; D gene uncertain. The V and J ends lost 0 bases and 0 bases respectively, with 3 bases between them. Germline assignment: CDR1 DFQATT and CDR2 SNEGSKA (reference sequence). This CDR3 is 12 amino acids long. This CDR3 is CSARDNSYEQYF. CDR3 in DNA: TGCAGTGCTAGAGATAACTCCTACGAGCAGTACTTC.

V and J are TRBV24-1 and TRBJ1-5; perhaps TRBD1 as D (5 bases). The CDR3 contains 13 residues. Trimming stripped 4 bases from V and 7 bases from J, with 10 bases between. CDR1 is KGHDR, CDR2 SFDVKD, per germline. CDR3 nucleotide sequence: TGTGCCACCAGTGACCTTTGGGGGCAGCCCCAGCATTTT. Translation gives CATSDLWGQPQHF.

The chain carries TRBV24-1 and TRBJ2-1; weak D call: TRBD2 (6 bases). Deletions cut 4 bases from V and 10 bases from J, with 25 bases between. This CDR3 has 17 amino acids. Germline assignment: CDR1 KGHDR and CDR2 SFDVKD. This CDR3 reads CATSETTSNWASNEQFF. The CDR3 nucleotides read TGTGCCACCAGTGAAACTACTAGCAACTGGGCCAGCAACGAGCAGTTCTTC.

With respect to this clonotype: One end of the junction does not line up with germline, which may come from a read error. The chain combines TRBV7-9 with TRBJ2-7; D is possibly TRBD1 or TRBD2 (6 bases each). Germline-derived CDR1 and CDR2 are SEHNR and FQNEAQ (reference sequence). The CDR3 is made up of 16 amino acids. In DNA form, the CDR3 reads TGCGCCAGCAGCCGAGAAGGGGGGTTCCTACCGTACGAGCAGTACTTC. It specifies CASSREGGFLPYEQYF.

The V and J genes are TRBV10-1 and TRBJ2-7; D gene ambiguous. The CDR3 extends over 14 amino acids. Germline CDR1 WNHNN, CDR2 SYGVQD (reference sequence). V lost 6 bases and J 3 bases, leaving 15 bases between the germline ends. CDR3 region: CASSPRGVGYEQYF. CDR3 DNA: TGCGCCAGCAGCCCCCGTGGCGTTGGCTACGAGCAGTACTTC.

This clonotype was detected once. This chain links TRBV5-1 with TRBJ2-7; 7 bases agree with TRBD1. CDR3 size: 14 residues. J gave up 3 bases and V 0 bases, and 3 bases lay outside the gene matches. Germline V lookup: CDR1 SGHRS, CDR2 YFSETQ. CDR3 in amino acids: CASSLGDSHYEQYF. Here the CDR3 DNA reads TGCGCCAGCAGCTTGGGGGACAGCCACTACGAGCAGTACTTC.

This clonotype was counted ten times or more. This chain connects TRBV10-3 to TRBJ2-6; D may be TRBD1 (5 bases). Looked up from germline, CDR1 is ENHRY and CDR2 is SYGVKD. CDR3 length equals 15 residues. Trimming removed 0 bases from V and 2 bases from J, with 5 bases in between. The CDR3 is CAISESTAGANVLTF. DNA for the CDR3: TGTGCCATCAGTGAGTCGACAGCTGGGGCCAACGTCCTGACTTTC.